The 2 T cell receptor beta chains reported below all come from one sample, sequenced in a study of radiotherapy plus CTLA-4 blockade in lung cancer. TCRdb's copy holds only in-frame clones and misses some; the assay was immunoSEQ multiplex PCR. Here the sample spans about 77,000 clones, 74% being singletons. Sequenced here: peripheral blood, sampled from a patient treated with radiotherapy plus ipilimumab. Receptors originate from a human donor with non-small cell lung cancer whose response to radiotherapy plus ipilimumab could not be evaluated.

This clone was detected a few times. The chain couples TRBV4-2 to TRBJ1-2; the match to TRBD1 covers 10 bases. The CDR3 is made up of 15 amino acids. The J segment lost 4 bases and the V segment lost 2 bases, leaving 4 bases of the junction unmatched. Germline CDR1 reads LGHNA; CDR2 reads YNFKEQ. CDR3 nucleotides: TGTGCCAGCAGCCAATGGGACAGGGGAACCTATGGCTACACCTTC. Protein product: CASSQWDRGTYGYTF.

The J gene is TRBJ2-1, the V gene TRBV2; TRBD2 aligns across 9 bases. V was clipped by 8 bases and J by 1 base; unmatched bases: 9. CDR1 is SNHLY and CDR2 is FYNNEI in the germline V gene. The CDR3 length is 16 residues. The CDR3 spells CASLQTSGLSYNEQFF. CDR3 in DNA: TGTGCCAGCCTCCAGACTAGCGGACTGTCCTACAATGAGCAGTTCTTC.